This T cell receptor (beta chain) derives from a study of cytomegalovirus exposure and HLA in healthy donors. The germline V gene has CDR1 MNHEY and CDR2 SVGAGI. With 6 bases clipped from V and 1 base from J, the junction kept 3 bases outside the gene matches. The CDR3 is 14 residues long. 13 Jbeta primers and 60 Vbeta primers were used for the PCR. Produced via immunoSEQ multiplex PCR; TCRdb's table is partial and in-frame only. The data hold approximately 140,000 clones, with 60% to 80% observed a single time. The specimen sequenced was PBMCs. This sequence originates from a female donor in good health and CMV-seronegative. The J gene is TRBJ2-5, the V gene TRBV6-5; 9 positions agree with TRBD1. The CDR3 DNA reads as TGTGCCAGCAGGAGGGACAGGGTCCAAGAGACCCAGTACTTC. Its protein product is CASRRDRVQETQYF.